Below, 16 T cell receptor beta chains from the same sample are listed, as sequenced in a study of HIV-infected children after antiretroviral therapy interruption. Unique molecular identifiers were included in an RNA-based 3' RACE TCR library. MiXCR, run by TCRdb on the 3' RACE reads, gives a single entry per CDR3 protein. Here the sample spans about 14,000 distinct CDR3 sequences, 3% to 4% being singletons. Treatment reported: PENTA 11 planned treatment interruption arm or continuous ART arm. The sample here was CD45RO+ CD8+ T cells from PBMCs, pooled from several time points, taken from a donor given antiretroviral therapy, either interrupted or continuous. Sample subset: memory CD8+ CD45RO+ CD45RA- T cells. These receptors were collected from a pool of human donors with HIV.

This clonotype was recorded many times. The rearrangement joins TRBV6-4 to TRBJ2-3; 9 bases are a match to TRBD2. Trimming removed 1 base from V and 1 base from J; junction bases left unmatched: 0. The germline V gene encodes CDR1 MRHNA and CDR2 SNTAGT. The CDR3 runs to 15 residues. DNA for the CDR3: TGTGCCAGCAGTGACTTAGCGGGGGGCACAGATACGCAGTATTTT. Its translation is CASSDLAGGTDTQYF.

This clonotype was counted ten times or more. The gene calls are TRBV6-2 or TRBV6-3 and TRBJ2-5; D uncertain. The CDR3 is 14 amino acids. V was clipped by 2 bases and J by 5 bases, with 12 bases between them. CDR1 is MNHEY and CDR2 is SVGEGT in the germline V gene. The chain's CDR3 is CASSYGQASETQYF. DNA of the CDR3: TGTGCCAGCAGTTACGGGCAGGCGTCGGAGACCCAGTACTTC.

In this sample, this clonotype turned up many times. The chain recombines TRBV12-5 with TRBJ2-2; D is perhaps TRBD1 (5 bases). This CDR3 region has 17 residues. Trimming stripped 3 bases from V and 4 bases from J, with 18 bases between. Per germline, CDR1 LGHNT and CDR2 FRNRAP. CDR3 sequence: CASGFGFETAGTGELFF. CDR3 DNA sequence: TGTGCTAGTGGTTTCGGGTTCGAGACAGCTGGCACCGGGGAGCTGTTTTTT. Complete variable domain (other parts from reference TRBV12-5 and TRBJ2-2): DARVTQTPRHKVTEMGQEVTMRCQPILGHNTVFWYRQTMMQGLELLAYFRNRAPLDDSGMPKDRFSAEMPDATLATLKIQPSEPRDSAVYFCASGFGFETAGTGELFFGEGSRLTVL.

In its sample, this clonotype was seen many times. The V gene is TRBV5-1, the J gene TRBJ2-3; 8 bases are a match to TRBD1. After removal of 0 bases from V and 3 bases from J, the junction contained 3 bases not matched to a gene. Germline CDR1 is SGHRS and CDR2 is YFSETQ. The CDR3 has 15 residues. CDR3 nucleotide sequence: TGCGCCAGCAGCTTGGGACAGGGGTCAACAGATACGCAGTATTTT. Amino acid sequence: CASSLGQGSTDTQYF. Full variable domain (outside the CDR3, taken from reference TRBV5-1 and TRBJ2-3): KAGVTQTPRYLIKTRGQQVTLSCSPISGHRSVSWYQQTPGQGLQFLFEYFSETQRNKGNFPGRFSGRQFSNSRSEMNVSTLELGDSALYLCASSLGQGSTDTQYFGPGTRLTVL.

This clonotype was observed at least ten times. The chain uses TRBV7-2 and TRBJ2-1; 10 bases line up with TRBD2. V shed 3 bases, J shed 8 bases, and the junction held 4 bases outside the gene matches. The CDR3 runs 14 residues. Germline CDR1 SGHTA, CDR2 FQGNSA. The CDR3 region is CASSFQAGGDEQFF. The CDR3 DNA is TGTGCCAGCAGCTTCCAAGCGGGAGGGGATGAGCAGTTCTTC. The whole variable domain, remainder taken from reference TRBV7-2 and TRBJ2-1, is GAGVSQSPSNKVTEKGKDVELRCDPISGHTALYWYRQSLGQGLEFLIYFQGNSAPDKSGLPSDRFSAERTGGSVSTLTIQRTQQEDSAVYLCASSFQAGGDEQFFGPGTRLTVL.

This clonotype was detected ten times or more. The chain uses TRBV5-1 and TRBJ2-3; 7 bases align to TRBD1. Trimming at V came to 5 bases and at J to 0 bases, leaving 6 bases not matched to a gene. Per germline, CDR1 SGHRS and CDR2 YFSETQ. This CDR3 spans 15 amino acids. The CDR3 loop reads CASRTGDASTDTQYF. CDR3 coding DNA: TGCGCCAGCAGAACAGGGGACGCTAGCACAGATACGCAGTATTTT.

This clonotype was seen many times. The chain employs TRBV27 and TRBJ2-6; 9 nucleotides line up with TRBD1. This CDR3 has 16 amino acids. Per germline, CDR1 MNHEY and CDR2 SMNVEV (reference sequence). The V and J ends lost 6 bases and 0 bases, in that order; junction bases with no gene match: 3. The CDR3 sequence is CASRGQGSSGANVLTF. In DNA form, the CDR3 reads TGTGCCAGCAGAGGACAGGGGAGCTCTGGGGCCAACGTCCTGACTTTC.

The chain couples TRBV19 to TRBJ2-1; no clear D. CDR3 length: 15 residues. Trimming cost V 6 bases and J 7 bases, with 19 bases left between them. Germline V gene lookup returns CDR1 LNHDA and CDR2 SQIVND (reference sequence). Here the CDR3 DNA reads TGTGCCAGTAGCCCTCCCCCGGGCCGTTTTAATGAGCAGTTCTTC. It is translated as CASSPPPGRFNEQFF. The full variable domain, completed using reference TRBV19 and TRBJ2-1, is DGGITQSPKYLFRKEGQNVTLSCEQNLNHDAMYWYRQDPGQGLRLIYYSQIVNDFQKGDIAEGYSVSREKKESFPLTVTSAQKNPTAFYLCASSPPPGRFNEQFFGPGTRLTVL.

The J gene is TRBJ1-2, the V gene TRBV28; no definite D call. Germline V gives CDR1 MDHEN, CDR2 SYDVKM. The CDR3 length is 12 residues. Trimming shortened V by 3 bases and J by 7 bases, and 9 bases separated the two germline ends. For the CDR3, the DNA is TGTGCCAGCAGTTTGTTTAATCGTGGCTACACCTTC. It is translated as CASSLFNRGYTF.

This clonotype occurred many times. The gene calls are TRBV10-3 and TRBJ2-4; 9 bases agree with TRBD2. The J segment lost 0 bases and the V segment lost 2 bases, leaving 8 bases of the junction unmatched. CDR3 length equals 18 residues. Germline lookup yields CDR1 ENHRY and CDR2 SYGVKD. CDR3 region: CAISESLAGTLAKNIQYF. CDR3 nucleotides: TGTGCCATCAGTGAGAGCCTAGCGGGAACACTAGCCAAAAACATTCAGTACTTC.

This clonotype showed up many times. The gene calls are TRBV27 and TRBJ2-7; the D call may be TRBD1 or TRBD2 (6 bases each). The CDR3 has 13 amino acids. The germline CDR1 and CDR2 sequences are MNHEY and SMNVEV (reference sequence). Trimming pared 6 bases from V and 6 bases from J, leaving 15 bases between. Here the CDR3 DNA reads TGTGCCAGCAGGGGGGGCAAGGCCATCGAGCAGTACTTC. Encoded protein: CASRGGKAIEQYF.

This clonotype was counted many times. The rearrangement uses TRBV30 and TRBJ1-4; D is perhaps TRBD1 (6 bases). CDR1 and CDR2 from the germline V gene are GTSNPN and SVGIG (reference sequence). V lost 0 bases, J lost 10 bases, and 12 bases lay in between. The CDR3 has 13 amino acids. CDR3 residues: CAWSVSQGGKLFF. The CDR3 coding sequence is TGTGCCTGGAGTGTATCACAAGGGGGAAAACTGTTTTTT.

This clonotype came up many times. The V and J genes are TRBV2 and TRBJ2-1, with D hard to call. V lost 6 bases to trimming and J lost 0 bases, with 21 bases between them. In germline, CDR1 is SNHLY, CDR2 FYNNEI. The CDR3 length is 18 residues. The CDR3 protein is CASRDPSALDISYNEQFF. The CDR3 bases are TGTGCCAGCAGGGACCCGTCAGCCCTCGACATCTCCTACAATGAGCAGTTCTTC.

This clonotype was observed at least ten times. This sequence joins TRBV3-1 and TRBJ2-3; D is tentatively TRBD1 or TRBD2 (5 bases each). The germline gives CDR1 LGHDT, CDR2 YNNKEL (reference sequence). CDR3 length equals 15 residues. Between the trimmed V and J ends, which lost 4 bases and 3 bases, there was a span of 14 bases. CDR3 DNA: TGTGCCAGCAGCCCGCCCGAGGGGAAAACAGATACGCAGTATTTT. Translating gives CASSPPEGKTDTQYF.

This clonotype was detected many times. The chain uses TRBV27 and TRBJ2-7; D might be TRBD2 (6 bases). With 5 bases removed from V and 3 bases from J, the gap between germline ends came to 14 bases. The CDR3 runs to 14 residues. Germline V gene sequence: CDR1 MNHEY, CDR2 SMNVEV (reference sequence). The CDR3 region has the DNA TGTGCCAGCAGTGCGGGACGGTCGATCTACGAGCAGTACTTC. This translates into CASSAGRSIYEQYF.

This clonotype showed up many times. The chain combines TRBV9 with TRBJ2-1, with D tentatively TRBD2 (6 bases). CDR1 and CDR2 (germline): SGDLS, YYNGEE. V lost 7 bases and J lost 1, with 15 bases in between. The CDR3 extends over 15 amino acids. The CDR3 DNA sequence: TGTGCCAGCGGACTGGAAAGCGGGTCCTACAATGAGCAGTTCTTC. It translates to CASGLESGSYNEQFF.